Below are 20 T cell receptor beta chains sequenced from a single sample in a study of shared clonotypes between healthy human individuals. Here immunoSEQ multiplex PCR was the method, and the copy in TCRdb shows in-frame clones only, minus some. This repertoire shows 950,000 to 1,300,000 clones, approximately 76% found once; its top ten account for approximately 1.3%. The sample consisted of memory CD4+ T cells sorted from blood. Subset specified: CD45RA-negative fraction. The receptor source for this set is a man younger than 35 in good health.

Notes on this clone: Other DNA sequences in the sample encode the same CDR3. The chain has TRBV18 and TRBJ2-1; 7 nucleotides agree with TRBD1. The CDR3 has 14 amino acids. The germline V gene has CDR1 KGHSH and CDR2 LQKENI. V lost 1 base to trimming and J lost 5 bases; unmatched junction nucleotides: 2. The CDR3 loop reads CASSPQGANNEQFF. The DNA for the CDR3 is TGTGCCAGCTCACCACAGGGGGCTAACAATGAGCAGTTCTTC.

The chain recombines TRBV9 with TRBJ1-6, with D unclear. The CDR3 spans 15 residues. Germline V gene sequence: CDR1 SGDLS, CDR2 YYNGEE. Trimming left V 4 bases short and J 4 bases short, with 12 bases between. The CDR3 sequence: CASSPGLGYNSPLHF. For the CDR3, the DNA is TGTGCCAGCAGCCCCGGGCTGGGTTATAATTCACCCCTCCACTTT.

This clone was recorded once. The rearrangement joins TRBV6-5 to TRBJ2-3, with no clear D. This CDR3 has 15 amino acids. V lost 5 bases and J 0 bases, leaving 12 bases between the germline ends. Per germline, CDR1 MNHEY and CDR2 SVGAGI. This CDR3 is CASSMWEPSTDTQYF. The CDR3 nucleotides read TGTGCCAGCAGTATGTGGGAACCTAGCACAGATACGCAGTATTTT.

About this clone: This may be a read error: a much more frequent sequence differs by one nucleotide. The chain joins TRBV5-6 to TRBJ2-2; unclear D gene. There are 13 residues in the CDR3. V lost 2 bases, J lost 0 bases, and 2 bases lay in between. Per germline, CDR1 SGHDT and CDR2 YYEEEE. Written as DNA, the CDR3 is TGTGCCAGCAGCTTCGCGAACACCGGGGAGCTGTTTTTT. Protein sequence: CASSFANTGELFF.

CDR3 coding DNA: TGTGCCTGCCCGCCTAGCGGGGGTATGTCTGGGGCCAACGTCCTGACTTTC. Its translation: CACPPSGGMSGANVLTF. V and J are TRBV30 and TRBJ2-6; 10 bases are shared with TRBD2. Germline loops: CDR1 GTSNPN, CDR2 SVGIG (reference sequence). The junction had 9 bases not matched to a gene; V was cut back by 6 bases and J by 1 base. The CDR3 is 17 residues long.

V gene TRBV27 combines with J gene TRBJ1-1; 7 nucleotides agree with TRBD1. Germline CDR1 is MNHEY and CDR2 is SMNVEV (reference sequence). The CDR3 sequence is 15 residues long. V was pared by 1 base and J by 2 bases, with 4 bases of the junction left unmatched. CDR3 DNA sequence: TGTGCCAGCAGTTTATGGGGACAGACTAACACTGAAGCTTTCTTT. The encoded protein is CASSLWGQTNTEAFF.

CDR3 protein: CASSYLAAHNEQFF. The CDR3 DNA follows: TGTGCCAGCAGTTACCTAGCGGCTCACAATGAGCAGTTCTTC. V gene TRBV6-5 combines with J gene TRBJ2-1; 7 nucleotides align to TRBD2. Germline V gene sequence: CDR1 MNHEY, CDR2 SVGAGI. The V gene end was trimmed by 2 bases and the J gene end by 5 bases; junction bases not matched to a gene: 3. The CDR3 contains 14 residues.

V gene TRBV5-8 combines with J gene TRBJ1-1; D ambiguous. V lost 0 bases and J 1 base, leaving 7 bases between the germline ends. Germline lookup yields CDR1 SGHTS and CDR2 YDEGEE. CDR3 length equals 14 residues. Written as DNA, the CDR3 is TGTGCCAGCAGCTTGGAATGGTCGAACACTGAAGCTTTCTTT. Protein: CASSLEWSNTEAFF.

J is TRBJ1-4 and V is TRBV10-3, with 8 bases matching TRBD1. The trim removed 5 bases at V and 7 bases at J, leaving 3 bases unmatched. The germline V gene encodes CDR1 ENHRY and CDR2 SYGVKD. This CDR3 is built from 13 residues. CDR3 sequence reads: CAISPTGAEKLFF. As DNA, the CDR3 is TGTGCCATCAGTCCGACAGGGGCTGAAAAACTGTTTTTT.

The rearrangement uses TRBV30 and TRBJ2-7; weak D call: TRBD1 (6 bases). Per the germline V gene, CDR1 is GTSNPN and CDR2 is SVGIG (reference sequence). The CDR3 has 13 residues. Deletions cut 2 bases from V and 5 bases from J, with 13 bases between. The CDR3 nucleotides are TGTGCCTGGAGTAACAGGGAAGTCAACGAGCAGTACTTC. This encodes CAWSNREVNEQYF.

The chain uses TRBV7-9 and TRBJ1-1, with 8 positions matching TRBD1. Trimming cost V 0 bases and J 6 bases; bases outside gene matches: 3. Per germline, CDR1 SEHNR and CDR2 FQNEAQ (reference sequence). This CDR3 has 14 amino acids. CDR3: CASSLAGQGAEAFF. In DNA form, the CDR3 reads TGTGCCAGCAGCTTAGCCGGACAGGGAGCTGAAGCTTTCTTT.

The rearrangement links TRBV18 to TRBJ2-2, with D perhaps matching TRBD1 (6 bases). The CDR3 runs 17 residues. With 3 bases removed from V and 1 base from J, the gap between germline ends came to 15 bases. Germline loops: CDR1 KGHSH, CDR2 LQKENI. CDR3 DNA sequence: TGTGCCAGCTCACCGAGAGGGACACAACAGAACACCGGGGAGCTGTTTTTT. Translated: CASSPRGTQQNTGELFF.

This clone has just one count. The rearrangement uses TRBV4-2 and TRBJ2-4, with 12 bases aligning to TRBD2. This CDR3 has 19 amino acids. Trimming took 1 base from V and 0 from J; bases not matched to a gene: 7. Germline V lookup: CDR1 LGHNA, CDR2 YNFKEQ. In DNA, the CDR3 is TGTGCCAGCAGCCAAGGGCTAGCGGGGGGGCCCTTAGCCAAAAACATTCAGTACTTC. It is translated as CASSQGLAGGPLAKNIQYF.

This clone has only one observation. V is TRBV6-1 and J is TRBJ2-7; 8 bases agree with TRBD1. Trimming cost V 5 bases and J 7 bases; bases outside gene matches: 7. CDR3 length: 13 residues. The germline CDR1 and CDR2 sequences are MNHNS and SASEGT. The CDR3 DNA follows: TGTGCCAGCAGTTCAGGACAGGGTCCTGAGCAGTACTTC. Protein: CASSSGQGPEQYF.

The rearrangement links TRBV28 to TRBJ1-5; D not certain. With 3 bases removed from V and 6 bases from J, the gap between germline ends came to 3 bases. The CDR3 loop spans 11 amino acids. From germline, CDR1 is MDHEN and CDR2 SYDVKM. CDR3 nucleotide sequence: TGTGCCAGCAGTTTCGGTCAGCCCCAGCATTTT. This sequence encodes CASSFGQPQHF. The entire variable domain, with the rest obtained from reference TRBV28 and TRBJ1-5, is as follows: DVKVTQSSRYLVKRTGEKVFLECVQDMDHENMFWYRQDPGLGLRLIYFSYDVKMKEKGDIPEGYSVSREKKERFSLILESASTNQTSMYLCASSFGQPQHFGDGTRLSIL.

The chain recombines TRBV9 with TRBJ2-7; D gene ambiguous. V was shortened by 0 bases and J by 6 bases, with 13 bases between the two germline ends. The CDR3 has 14 residues. Germline V lookup: CDR1 SGDLS, CDR2 YYNGEE. DNA for the CDR3: TGTGCCAGCAGCGTAGACTTCCGGACGGGCGAGCAGTACTTC. It translates to CASSVDFRTGEQYF.

This clone has just a few counts. Other DNA sequences within the sample encode an identical CDR3. The CDR3: CASSLTSGGEETQYF. The DNA of the CDR3 is TGCGCCAGCAGCCTGACTAGCGGGGGGGAAGAGACCCAGTACTTC. V usage is TRBV5-1 and J usage is TRBJ2-5; 14 positions agree with TRBD2. Unmatched junction bases numbered 2, after V lost 4 bases and J lost 3 bases. Per germline, CDR1 SGHRS and CDR2 YFSETQ. The CDR3 is 15 amino acids.

This chain uses TRBV11-3 with TRBJ2-5, with D possibly TRBD1 on 6 matching bases. Germline loops: CDR1 SGHNT, CDR2 YENEEA. V was cut by 3 bases and J by 3 bases, with 11 bases left in between. The CDR3 has 14 residues. The chain's CDR3 is CASSFWHREETQYF. The DNA of the CDR3 is TGTGCCAGCAGCTTTTGGCACAGGGAAGAGACCCAGTACTTC.

The chain uses TRBV28 and TRBJ1-1, with TRBD1 matching over 8 bases. The ends lost 2 bases at V and 0 bases at J; junction bases unmatched: 8. Looked up from germline, CDR1 is MDHEN and CDR2 is SYDVKM. The CDR3 loop spans 17 amino acids. The CDR3 DNA reads TGTGCCAGCAGTTTAGACAGGGGAACATTTTTGAACACTGAAGCTTTCTTT. Its protein is CASSLDRGTFLNTEAFF.

The J gene is TRBJ1-2, the V gene TRBV28; tentative D call: TRBD1 (6 bases). Trimming left V 6 bases short and J 13 bases short, with 21 bases between. CDR1 and CDR2 from the germline V gene are MDHEN and SYDVKM. CDR3 length: 13 residues. The DNA for the CDR3 is TGTGCCAGCAGGGGGGGCGCAGAAGAGGAGTCCACCTTC. As protein: CASRGGAEEESTF.